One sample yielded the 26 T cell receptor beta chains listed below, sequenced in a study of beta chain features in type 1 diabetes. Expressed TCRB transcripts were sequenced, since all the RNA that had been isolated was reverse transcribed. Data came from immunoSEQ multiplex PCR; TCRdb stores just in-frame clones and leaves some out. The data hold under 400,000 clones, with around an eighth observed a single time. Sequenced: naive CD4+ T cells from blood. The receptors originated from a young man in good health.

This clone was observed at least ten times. The DNA of the CDR3 is TGTGCCAGCAGGACTAGCGGTACCTACGAGCAGTACTTC. Its translation: CASRTSGTYEQYF. The chain employs TRBV7-9 and TRBJ2-7; 9 bases match TRBD2. The CDR3 extends over 13 amino acids. The germline gives CDR1 SEHNR, CDR2 FQNEAQ (reference sequence). With 6 bases clipped from V and 2 bases from J, the junction kept 2 bases outside the gene matches.

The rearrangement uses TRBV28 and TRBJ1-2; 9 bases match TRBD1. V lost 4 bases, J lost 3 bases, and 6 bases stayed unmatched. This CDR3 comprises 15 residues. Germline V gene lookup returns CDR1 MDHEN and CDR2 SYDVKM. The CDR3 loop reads CASSSGTGSHYGYTF. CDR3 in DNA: TGTGCCAGCAGTTCGGGGACAGGGTCGCACTATGGCTACACCTTC.

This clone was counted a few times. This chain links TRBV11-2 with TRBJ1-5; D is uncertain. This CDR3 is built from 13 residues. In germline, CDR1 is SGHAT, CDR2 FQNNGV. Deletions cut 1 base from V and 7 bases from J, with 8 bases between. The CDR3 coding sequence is TGTGCCAGCAGCTTAGTTCGCCGGCAGCCCCAGCATTTT. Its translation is CASSLVRRQPQHF. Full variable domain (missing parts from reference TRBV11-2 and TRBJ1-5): EAGVAQSPRYKIIEKRQSVAFWCNPISGHATLYWYQQILGQGPKLLIQFQNNGVVDDSQLPKDRFSAERLKGVDSTLKIQPAKLEDSAVYLCASSLVRRQPQHFGDGTRLSIL.

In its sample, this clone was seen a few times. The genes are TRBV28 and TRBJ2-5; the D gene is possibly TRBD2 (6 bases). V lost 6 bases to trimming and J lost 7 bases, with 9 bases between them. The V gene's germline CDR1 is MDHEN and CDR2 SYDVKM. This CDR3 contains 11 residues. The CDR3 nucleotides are TGTGCCAGCAGCCCCGGGGGGACCCAGTACTTC. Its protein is CASSPGGTQYF.

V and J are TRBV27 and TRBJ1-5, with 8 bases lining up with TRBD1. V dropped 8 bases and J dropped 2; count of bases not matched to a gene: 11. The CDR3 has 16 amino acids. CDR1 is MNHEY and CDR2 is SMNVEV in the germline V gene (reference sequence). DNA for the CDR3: TGTGCCAGCCGTACCCGCTCGGGACAGGGCAATCAGCCCCAGCATTTT. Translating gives CASRTRSGQGNQPQHF.

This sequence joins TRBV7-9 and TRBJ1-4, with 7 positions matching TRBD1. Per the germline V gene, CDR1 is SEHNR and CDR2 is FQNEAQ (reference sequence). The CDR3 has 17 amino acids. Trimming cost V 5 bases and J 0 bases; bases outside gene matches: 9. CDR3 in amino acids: CASSPSRDSATNEKLFF. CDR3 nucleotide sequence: TGTGCCAGCAGCCCGTCCCGGGACAGTGCAACTAATGAAAAACTGTTTTTT.

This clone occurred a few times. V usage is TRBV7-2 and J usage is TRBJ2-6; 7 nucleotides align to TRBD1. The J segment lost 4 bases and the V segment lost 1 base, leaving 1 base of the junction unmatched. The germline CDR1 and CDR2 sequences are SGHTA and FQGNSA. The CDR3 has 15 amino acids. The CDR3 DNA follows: TGTGCCAGCAGCTTAGTAGGGGGCGGGGCCAACGTCCTGACTTTC. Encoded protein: CASSLVGGGANVLTF.

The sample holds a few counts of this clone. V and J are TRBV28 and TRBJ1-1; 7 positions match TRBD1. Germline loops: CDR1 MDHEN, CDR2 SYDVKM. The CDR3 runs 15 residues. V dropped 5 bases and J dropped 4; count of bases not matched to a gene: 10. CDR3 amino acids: CASSAHRGGGTEAFF. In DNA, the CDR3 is TGTGCCAGCAGTGCCCACAGGGGTGGCGGCACTGAAGCTTTCTTT.

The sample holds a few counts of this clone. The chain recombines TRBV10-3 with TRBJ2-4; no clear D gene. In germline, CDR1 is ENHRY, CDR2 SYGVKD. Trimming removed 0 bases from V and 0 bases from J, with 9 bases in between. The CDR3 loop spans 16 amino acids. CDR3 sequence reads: CAISESMTLAKNIQYF. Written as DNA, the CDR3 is TGTGCCATCAGTGAGTCGATGACTCTAGCCAAAAACATTCAGTACTTC.

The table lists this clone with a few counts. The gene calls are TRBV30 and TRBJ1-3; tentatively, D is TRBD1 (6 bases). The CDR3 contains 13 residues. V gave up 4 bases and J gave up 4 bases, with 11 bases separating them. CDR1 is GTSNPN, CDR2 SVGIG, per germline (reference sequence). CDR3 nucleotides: TGTGCCTGGACACAGGGTTACGGAAACACCATATATTTT. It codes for CAWTQGYGNTIYF.

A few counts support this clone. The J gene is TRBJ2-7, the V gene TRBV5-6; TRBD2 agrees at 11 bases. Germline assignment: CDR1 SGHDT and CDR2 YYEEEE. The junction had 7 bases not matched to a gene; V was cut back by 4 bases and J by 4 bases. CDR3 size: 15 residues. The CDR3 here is CASSNRLAGFYEQYF. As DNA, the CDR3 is TGTGCCAGCAGCAACCGACTAGCGGGATTTTACGAGCAGTACTTC.

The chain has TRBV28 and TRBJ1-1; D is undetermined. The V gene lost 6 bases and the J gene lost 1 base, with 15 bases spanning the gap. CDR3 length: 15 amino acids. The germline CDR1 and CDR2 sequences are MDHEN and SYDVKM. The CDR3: CASSPWGGGNTEAFF. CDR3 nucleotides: TGTGCCAGCAGCCCCTGGGGTGGAGGGAACACTGAAGCTTTCTTT.

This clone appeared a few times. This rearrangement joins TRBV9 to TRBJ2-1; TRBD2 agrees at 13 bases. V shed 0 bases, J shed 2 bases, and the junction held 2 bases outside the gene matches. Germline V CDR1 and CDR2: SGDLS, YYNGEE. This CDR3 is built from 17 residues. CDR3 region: CASSVEGTSGAYNEQFF. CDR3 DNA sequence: TGTGCCAGCAGCGTAGAAGGGACTAGCGGGGCCTACAATGAGCAGTTCTTC.

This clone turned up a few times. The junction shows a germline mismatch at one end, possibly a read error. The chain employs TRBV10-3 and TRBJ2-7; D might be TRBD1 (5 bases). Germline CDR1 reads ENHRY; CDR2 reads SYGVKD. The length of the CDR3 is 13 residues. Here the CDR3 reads CAISEHRSHSSFF. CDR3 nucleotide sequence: TGTGCCATCAGTGAGCACAGGTCCCACTCTTCTTTCTTC.

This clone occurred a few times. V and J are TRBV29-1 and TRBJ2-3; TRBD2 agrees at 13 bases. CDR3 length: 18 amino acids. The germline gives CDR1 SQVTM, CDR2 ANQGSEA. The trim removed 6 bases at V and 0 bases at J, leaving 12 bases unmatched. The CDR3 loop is CSVRTSGSGSFSTDTQYF. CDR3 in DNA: TGCAGCGTAAGGACTAGCGGGAGTGGGTCCTTTAGCACAGATACGCAGTATTTT.

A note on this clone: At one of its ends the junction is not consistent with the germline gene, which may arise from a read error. CDR3 sequence (DNA): TGCAGTGCTAGTCCACAGGGGGCGCTTACTTTC. Translation gives CSASPQGALTF. The V call is TRBV20-1, the J call TRBJ2-7; 9 bases map to TRBD1. Germline assignment: CDR1 DFQATT and CDR2 SNEGSKA (reference sequence). The CDR3 spans 11 residues.

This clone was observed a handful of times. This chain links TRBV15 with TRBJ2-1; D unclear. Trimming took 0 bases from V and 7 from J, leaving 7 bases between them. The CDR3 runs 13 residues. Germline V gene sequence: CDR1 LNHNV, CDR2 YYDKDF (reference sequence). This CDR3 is CATSRDSRNEQFF. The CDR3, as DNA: TGTGCCACCAGCAGAGATAGTCGGAATGAGCAGTTCTTC.

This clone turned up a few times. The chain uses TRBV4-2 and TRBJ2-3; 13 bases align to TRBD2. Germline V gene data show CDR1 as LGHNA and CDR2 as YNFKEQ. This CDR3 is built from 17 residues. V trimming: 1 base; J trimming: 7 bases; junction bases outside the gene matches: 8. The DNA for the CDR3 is TGTGCCAGCAGCCAAGTTTCTACTAGCGGGAGGGCCAATACGCAGTATTTT. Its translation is CASSQVSTSGRANTQYF.

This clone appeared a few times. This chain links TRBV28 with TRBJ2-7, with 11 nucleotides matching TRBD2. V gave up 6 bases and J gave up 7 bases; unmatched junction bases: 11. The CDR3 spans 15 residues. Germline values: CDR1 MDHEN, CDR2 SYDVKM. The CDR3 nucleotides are TGTGCCAGCAGCCCCGGGACTAGCGGCCCCGGGGAGCAGTACTTC. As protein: CASSPGTSGPGEQYF. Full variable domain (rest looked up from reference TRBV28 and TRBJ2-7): DVKVTQSSRYLVKRTGEKVFLECVQDMDHENMFWYRQDPGLGLRLIYFSYDVKMKEKGDIPEGYSVSREKKERFSLILESASTNQTSMYLCASSPGTSGPGEQYFGPGTRLTVT.

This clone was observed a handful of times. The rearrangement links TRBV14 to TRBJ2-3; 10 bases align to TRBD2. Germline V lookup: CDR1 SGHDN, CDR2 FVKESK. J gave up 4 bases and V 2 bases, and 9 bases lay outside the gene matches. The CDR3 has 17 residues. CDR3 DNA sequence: TGTGCCAGCAGCCAATTCGTTCTAGCGGGAGTGGCAGATACGCAGTATTTT. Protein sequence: CASSQFVLAGVADTQYF.

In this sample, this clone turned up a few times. The CDR3 spells CSVERQGSPYEQYF. CDR3 nucleotide sequence: TGCAGCGTGGAACGACAGGGGAGTCCCTACGAGCAGTACTTC. The chain carries TRBV29-1 and TRBJ2-7; 8 positions match TRBD1. Per the germline V gene, CDR1 is SQVTM and CDR2 is ANQGSEA. The CDR3 length is 14 residues. After removal of 6 bases from V and 2 bases from J, the junction contained 9 bases not matched to a gene.

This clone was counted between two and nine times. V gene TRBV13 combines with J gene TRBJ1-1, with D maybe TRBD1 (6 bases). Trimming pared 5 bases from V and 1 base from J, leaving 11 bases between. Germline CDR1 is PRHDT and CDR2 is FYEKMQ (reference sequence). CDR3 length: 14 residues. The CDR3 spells CASSRGTPNTEAFF. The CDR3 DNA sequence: TGTGCCAGCAGCAGAGGGACACCGAACACTGAAGCTTTCTTT.

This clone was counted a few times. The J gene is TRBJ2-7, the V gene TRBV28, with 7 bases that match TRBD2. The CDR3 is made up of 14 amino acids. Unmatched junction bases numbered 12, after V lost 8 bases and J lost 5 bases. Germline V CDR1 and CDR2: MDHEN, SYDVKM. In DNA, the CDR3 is TGTGCCAGCCCCCCTCCGGGGGGATTGAACGAGCAGTACTTC. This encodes CASPPPGGLNEQYF.

CDR3 sequence (DNA): TGTGCCAGCAGCCCCCACCGTGAGCAGGGCGCTTTGGCGGGAGGTGTCCCTGAGCAGTTCTTC. Amino acid sequence: CASSPHREQGALAGGVPEQFF. V and J are TRBV7-8 and TRBJ2-1, with TRBD2 matching over 8 bases. V lost 5 bases to trimming and J lost 9 bases; unmatched junction nucleotides: 30. The length of the CDR3 is 21 residues. The germline gives CDR1 SGHVS, CDR2 FQNEAQ.

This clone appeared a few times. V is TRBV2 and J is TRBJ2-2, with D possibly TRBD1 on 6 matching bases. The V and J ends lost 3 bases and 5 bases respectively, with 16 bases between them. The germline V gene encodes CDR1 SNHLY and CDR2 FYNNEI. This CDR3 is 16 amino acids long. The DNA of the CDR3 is TGTGCCAGCAGTGATTGGGGGCGCGACTATACCGGGGAGCTGTTTTTT. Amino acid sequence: CASSDWGRDYTGELFF.

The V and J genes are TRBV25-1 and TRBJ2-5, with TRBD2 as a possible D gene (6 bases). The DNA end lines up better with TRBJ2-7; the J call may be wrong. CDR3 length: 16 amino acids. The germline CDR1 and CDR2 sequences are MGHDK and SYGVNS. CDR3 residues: CASSPSPGLRSYEQYF. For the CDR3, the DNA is TGTGCCAGCAGTCCATCCCCGGGACTGAGGTCCTACGAGCAGTACTTC.